One and the same sample provided the 22 T cell receptor beta chains below, sequenced in a study of glioma-infiltrating T cells. TCR alpha and beta CDR3 regions were amplified from RNA using iRepertoire nested multiplex PCR. Using its own MiXCR run on the multiplex PCR reads, TCRdb lists one record per CDR3 protein. Of fewer than 500,000 distinct CDR3 sequences detected, roughly 41% appear once; the ten largest clones hold about 12%. The sequenced sample consisted of glioma tissue, nonneoplastic brain tissue, or PBMCs (not recorded which). These receptors all stem from a human donor with low-grade glioma or glioblastoma, undergoing nonglioma brain surgery, or in good health (not recorded which).

On this clonotype: One end of the junction varies from germline; a read error may be responsible. V gene TRBV6-6 combines with J gene TRBJ2-1; no firm D call. The germline CDR1 and CDR2 sequences are MNHNY and SVGAGI (reference sequence). This CDR3 contains 13 residues. CDR3 amino acids: CASSRVYVYEQSF. CDR3 DNA sequence: TGTGCCAGCAGTCGAGTATACGTCTACGAGCAGTCCTTC.

In its sample, this clonotype was seen many times. This rearrangement joins TRBV28 to TRBJ1-4; D remains ambiguous. V lost 6 bases and J 4 bases, leaving 18 bases between the germline ends. The CDR3 spans 16 residues. CDR1 and CDR2 (germline): MDHEN, SYDVKM. The CDR3 DNA follows: TGTGCCAGCAGGAACAGCGACGCAATAGTTAATGAAAAACTGTTTTTT. It is translated as CASRNSDAIVNEKLFF. Together with reference TRBV28 and TRBJ1-4, the CDR3 gives the full variable domain: DVKVTQSSRYLVKRTGEKVFLECVQDMDHENMFWYRQDPGLGLRLIYFSYDVKMKEKGDIPEGYSVSREKKERFSLILESASTNQTSMYLCASRNSDAIVNEKLFFGSGTQLSVL.

The gene calls are TRBV5-1 and TRBJ2-3; D is uncertain. CDR3 length: 17 amino acids. Germline values: CDR1 SGHRS, CDR2 YFSETQ. Trimming took 0 bases from V and 0 from J, leaving 14 bases between them. CDR3 in amino acids: CASSLEEPGLSTDTQYF. The DNA for the CDR3 is TGCGCCAGCAGCTTGGAGGAGCCGGGCCTAAGCACAGATACGCAGTATTTT.

About this clonotype: In this CDR3 the conserved last residue, phenylalanine or tryptophan, is missing, so a read error is likely. This chain joins TRBV15 and TRBJ2-3; tentative D call: TRBD1 (5 bases). The CDR3 extends over 17 amino acids. Per the germline V gene, CDR1 is LNHNV and CDR2 is YYDKDF (reference sequence). Trimming left V 1 base short and J 0 bases short, with 14 bases between. The CDR3 reads CATSRGKGALSTDTQYS. The CDR3 nucleotides are TGTGCCACCAGCAGAGGTAAAGGGGCCCTAAGCACAGATACGCAGTATTCT.

The chain carries TRBV25-1 and TRBJ1-4; weak D call: TRBD1 (5 bases). Trimming stripped 10 bases from V and 8 bases from J, with 20 bases between. The CDR3 covers 14 residues. The germline CDR1 and CDR2 sequences are MGHDK and SYGVNS. CDR3 nucleotide sequence: TGTGCCACGCGGATGGGGACGGGGAGGGAAAAACTGTTTTTT. It encodes CATRMGTGREKLFF.

With regard to this clonotype: With a much larger clone just one base away, this may be a read error. This chain links TRBV6-2 or TRBV6-3 with TRBJ2-7; 8 nucleotides align to TRBD2. This CDR3 is 14 amino acids long. Germline CDR1 MNHEY, CDR2 SVGEGT. Here the CDR3 DNA reads TGTGCCAGCAGTTACGGACTAGCTAGCTACGAGCAGCACTTC. Amino acid sequence: CASSYGLASYEQHF.

To note about this clonotype: With a much larger clone just one base away, this may be a read error. The V call is TRBV28, the J call TRBJ2-1; D remains ambiguous. In germline, CDR1 is MDHEN, CDR2 SYDVKM. This CDR3 spans 13 amino acids. The CDR3 bases are TGTGCCAGCAGTTCTTGGAATTACAATCAGCAGTTCTTC. It encodes CASSSWNYNQQFF.

This clonotype was seen only a few times. The chain combines TRBV2 with TRBJ1-1; 9 nucleotides line up with TRBD1. Germline assignment: CDR1 SNHLY and CDR2 FYNNEI. With 6 bases clipped from V and 6 bases from J, the junction kept 11 bases outside the gene matches. This CDR3 is 15 amino acids long. The CDR3 sequence is CASRATGGYGAEAFF. The CDR3 nucleotides read TGTGCCAGCAGAGCGACAGGGGGGTACGGTGCTGAAGCTTTCTTT.

A note on this clonotype: This may come from a read error, since a much larger clone is one base off. The chain uses TRBV28 and TRBJ2-1, with D hard to call. The CDR3 loop spans 12 amino acids. The V and J ends lost 2 bases and 9 bases respectively, with 8 bases between them. CDR1 is MDHEN and CDR2 is SYDVKM in the germline V gene. The CDR3 loop reads CASSLVRSEQFF. DNA for the CDR3: TGTGCCAGCAGTTTAGTCAGGAGTGAGCAGTTCTTC.

This clonotype was recorded at least ten times. The chain has TRBV6-1 and TRBJ1-5; D is unclear. V was clipped by 2 bases and J by 2 bases, with 13 bases between them. This CDR3 has 16 residues. Germline V gene lookup returns CDR1 MNHNS and CDR2 SASEGT. The CDR3 DNA sequence: TGTGCCAGCAGTGAACGGGAGAGGGCGGGCAATCAGCCCCAGCATTTT. Protein: CASSERERAGNQPQHF.

This rearrangement joins TRBV20-1 to TRBJ2-7; 7 nucleotides line up with TRBD1. CDR3 length: 14 amino acids. The germline CDR1 and CDR2 sequences are DFQATT and SNEGSKA (reference sequence). V was pared by 3 bases and J by 3 bases, with 8 bases of the junction left unmatched. The CDR3 bases are TGCAGTGCTAGGACCGGGACAGAGCTCTACGAGCAGTACTTC. This encodes CSARTGTELYEQYF.

The genes are TRBV7-2 and TRBJ2-3, with 9 bases identical to TRBD2. The CDR3 length is 16 residues. The V and J ends lost 2 bases and 3 bases, in that order; junction bases with no gene match: 6. The V gene's germline CDR1 is SGHTA and CDR2 FQGNSA. CDR3 DNA sequence: TGTGCCAGCAGCTTAAGGACTAGCGTACTAACAGATACGCAGTATTTT. It specifies CASSLRTSVLTDTQYF.

The chain is built from TRBV4-2 and TRBJ1-2; no clear D. Germline V gene sequence: CDR1 LGHNA, CDR2 YNFKEQ. V was cut by 0 bases and J by 6 bases, with 11 bases left in between. This CDR3 comprises 14 residues. The CDR3 sequence is CASSQDREGDGYTF. CDR3 bases: TGTGCCAGCAGCCAAGATCGGGAAGGCGATGGCTACACCTTC.

This chain joins TRBV4-1 and TRBJ2-3; TRBD2 agrees at 8 bases. CDR1 and CDR2 (germline): MGHRA, YSYEKL. Germline trimming cut 4 bases from V and 2 bases from J; bases unmatched to any gene: 8. The CDR3 spans 16 residues. The CDR3 sequence is CASSPGGVPATDTQYF. In DNA form, the CDR3 reads TGCGCCAGCAGCCCGGGGGGGGTACCCGCCACAGATACGCAGTATTTT.

A word on this clonotype: With a much larger clone just one base away, this may be a read error. The CDR3 reads CASSDQGTETQYF. Written as DNA, the CDR3 is TGTGCCAGCAGTGATCAGGGAACAGAGACCCAGTACTTC. The gene calls are TRBV6-1 and TRBJ2-5, with D perhaps TRBD1 (5 bases). CDR3 size: 13 residues. CDR1 MNHNS and CDR2 SASEGT come from the germline V gene. Trimming stripped 3 bases from V and 4 bases from J, with 9 bases between.

This clonotype occurred a few times. The chain has TRBV7-2 and TRBJ2-5, with 11 bases fitting TRBD1. The germline gives CDR1 SGHTA, CDR2 FQGNSA. The CDR3 is 18 residues long. Trimming took 2 bases from V and 5 from J; bases not matched to a gene: 13. The CDR3 is CASSLQPFKGTGGETQYF. In DNA, the CDR3 is TGTGCCAGCAGCTTACAACCATTCAAAGGGACAGGGGGGGAGACCCAGTACTTC.

This chain connects TRBV7-9 to TRBJ2-1; 8 bases agree with TRBD1. The CDR3 length is 15 residues. Trimming cost V 1 base and J 6 bases; bases outside gene matches: 5. Germline loops: CDR1 SEHNR, CDR2 FQNEAQ (reference sequence). For the CDR3, the DNA is TGTGCCAGCAGCTTAGGGACAGGGACCTTCAATGAGCAGTTCTTC. Its translation is CASSLGTGTFNEQFF.

The chain couples TRBV6-5 to TRBJ2-7; 7 bases are a match to TRBD2. Germline V gene sequence: CDR1 MNHEY, CDR2 SVGAGI. The CDR3 covers 13 residues. Trimming removed 4 bases from V and 5 bases from J; junction bases left unmatched: 5. The CDR3 sequence is CASSWNAGDEQYF. As DNA, the CDR3 is TGTGCCAGCAGTTGGAATGCGGGGGACGAGCAGTACTTC.

Turning to this clonotype: The junction departs from the called germline gene at one end, perhaps through a read error. V usage is TRBV28 and J usage is TRBJ1-1, with D possibly TRBD1 on 5 matching bases. The CDR3 extends over 13 amino acids. Germline values: CDR1 MDHEN, CDR2 SYDVKM. The DNA of the CDR3 is TGTGCCAGCAGACAAAGACCCGGGGCTGAAGCTCTCTTT. This translates into CASRQRPGAEALF.

The chain links TRBV4-1 to TRBJ2-7; 9 bases map to TRBD2. This CDR3 has 16 residues. Per germline, CDR1 MGHRA and CDR2 YSYEKL. V lost 0 bases and J lost 2; bases outside the gene matches: 5. The CDR3 here is CASSQDAAGGPYEQYF. The CDR3 DNA follows: TGCGCCAGCAGCCAAGATGCGGCGGGAGGGCCCTACGAGCAGTACTTC.

In regard to this clonotype: This could be a read error, since a much larger clone is one nucleotide away. The CDR3 nucleotides read TGTGCCAGCAGTGTCCAGACTGGAGGGCTGATAGGGACCCAGTACTTC. Its protein is CASSVQTGGLIGTQYF. The chain uses TRBV6-1 and TRBJ2-1, with D maybe TRBD2 (6 bases). The tail of the sequence fits TRBJ2-5 better, so the J call may be wrong. Germline V CDR1 and CDR2: MNHNS, SASEGT. The CDR3 sequence is 16 residues long.

This clonotype was recorded at least ten times. The J gene is TRBJ2-2, the V gene TRBV6-6; D assignment may be TRBD1 or TRBD2 (6 bases each). V lost 0 bases and J lost 0, with 11 bases in between. Germline V gene data show CDR1 as MNHNY and CDR2 as SVGAGI (reference sequence). The CDR3 is 17 residues long. CDR3 sequence (DNA): TGTGCCAGCAGTTACTCGGGTGGGGGGCCGAACACCGGGGAGCTGTTTTTT. This sequence encodes CASSYSGGGPNTGELFF.